Presented here are 26 T cell receptor beta chains from one specimen sequenced in a study of OX40 agonist ivuxolimab in advanced cancers. The method was immunoSEQ multiplex PCR; TCRdb's version includes in-frame clones alone and lacks a portion of them. The data hold some 45,000 clones, with 86% observed a single time. This specimen consisted of CD4+ or CD8+ T cells sorted from blood, obtained in a trial of the OX40 agonist ivuxolimab. The receptors come from an adult with an advanced solid tumor such as melanoma, head and neck, liver or kidney cancer.

The V gene is TRBV10-3, the J gene TRBJ2-2; D unclear. V dropped 6 bases and J dropped 1 base, with 3 bases sitting between them. The CDR3 totals 12 residues. Germline V gene data show CDR1 as ENHRY and CDR2 as SYGVKD. The CDR3 region is CAIRVNTGELFF. The CDR3 DNA is TGTGCCATCAGAGTGAACACCGGGGAGCTGTTTTTT.

V gene TRBV19 combines with J gene TRBJ1-1; D call uncertain. The V end lost 3 bases, the J end lost 0 bases, and 11 bases lay between the germline ends. Per the germline V gene, CDR1 is LNHDA and CDR2 is SQIVND (reference sequence). This CDR3 contains 15 residues. The CDR3 sequence is CASSMGPSLNTEAFF. The DNA for the CDR3 is TGTGCCAGTAGTATGGGCCCCTCCCTGAACACTGAAGCTTTCTTT.

The chain couples TRBV4-1 to TRBJ2-7; TRBD1 matches 7 bases. Germline assignment: CDR1 MGHRA and CDR2 YSYEKL. Trimming cost V 0 bases and J 0 bases; bases outside gene matches: 5. This CDR3 has 16 amino acids. The CDR3 DNA is TGCGCCAGCAGCCAAGATTCGGGACAGTCCTCCTACGAGCAGTACTTC. The encoded protein is CASSQDSGQSSYEQYF.

In its sample, this clone was seen once. The rearrangement joins TRBV21-1 to TRBJ1-5; TRBD1, the table's D call, was not compared with the DNA. TRBV21-1 is termed a pseudogene. This CDR3 contains 11 residues. CDR3 DNA sequence: TGTGCCAGCAGCAAAGGGCACCGCCAGCATTTT. It encodes CASSKGHRQHF.

The chain carries TRBV6-5 and TRBJ2-7; unclear D gene. This CDR3 contains 14 residues. V was cut by 2 bases and J by 0 bases, with 8 bases left in between. The germline V gene has CDR1 MNHEY and CDR2 SVGAGI. This CDR3 reads CASSYRAVSYEQYF. The DNA of the CDR3 is TGTGCCAGCAGTTACAGGGCGGTCTCCTACGAGCAGTACTTC.

The count of this clone is one. This chain uses TRBV19 with TRBJ1-5; D is unresolved. Per the germline V gene, CDR1 is LNHDA and CDR2 is SQIVND (reference sequence). The CDR3 sequence is 17 residues long. The V and J ends lost 4 bases and 7 bases respectively, with 23 bases between them. CDR3 in amino acids: CASSSVGSGLGIQPQHF. CDR3 DNA sequence: TGTGCCAGTAGTAGTGTGGGATCTGGACTCGGCATCCAGCCCCAGCATTTT. Complete variable domain (other parts from reference TRBV19 and TRBJ1-5): DGGITQSPKYLFRKEGQNVTLSCEQNLNHDAMYWYRQDPGQGLRLIYYSQIVNDFQKGDIAEGYSVSREKKESFPLTVTSAQKNPTAFYLCASSSVGSGLGIQPQHFGDGTRLSIL.

The chain has TRBV7-9 and TRBJ2-1; D is possibly TRBD1 (5 bases). V was clipped by 1 base and J by 0 bases, with 10 bases between them. There are 16 residues in the CDR3. Germline CDR1 SEHNR, CDR2 FQNEAQ (reference sequence). The CDR3 sequence is CASSLDRSISYNEQFF. CDR3 in DNA: TGTGCCAGCAGCTTAGACAGGTCTATCTCCTACAATGAGCAGTTCTTC.

The chain combines TRBV12-5 with TRBJ2-1; D gene uncertain. The CDR3 covers 9 residues. V was clipped by 8 bases and J by 6 bases, with 2 bases between them. CDR1 LGHNT and CDR2 FRNRAP come from the germline V gene. The CDR3 DNA follows: TGTGCTAGTCCCAATGAGCAGTTCTTC. Translated: CASPNEQFF. The entire variable domain, with the rest obtained from reference TRBV12-5 and TRBJ2-1, is as follows: DARVTQTPRHKVTEMGQEVTMRCQPILGHNTVFWYRQTMMQGLELLAYFRNRAPLDDSGMPKDRFSAEMPDATLATLKIQPSEPRDSAVYFCASPNEQFFGPGTRLTVL.

The sample holds a few counts of this clone. The chain joins TRBV9 to TRBJ2-7; D gene unclear. The CDR3 loop spans 17 amino acids. V lost 3 bases and J 3 bases, leaving 22 bases between the germline ends. Germline V gives CDR1 SGDLS, CDR2 YYNGEE. This CDR3 reads CASSAGPDSVPNYEQYF. The DNA of the CDR3 is TGTGCCAGCAGCGCCGGACCCGACTCGGTTCCTAACTACGAGCAGTACTTC. Drawing the rest from reference TRBV9 and TRBJ2-7, the complete variable domain is DSGVTQTPKHLITATGQRVTLRCSPRSGDLSVYWYQQSLDQGLQFLIQYYNGEERAKGNILERFSAQQFPDLHSELNLSSLELGDSALYFCASSAGPDSVPNYEQYFGPGTRLTVT.

J is TRBJ2-1 and V is TRBV18, with 9 bases fitting TRBD1. With V trimmed by 5 bases and J by 5 bases, 1 base remained unmatched. Per germline, CDR1 KGHSH and CDR2 LQKENI. The CDR3 is made up of 13 amino acids. CDR3 in amino acids: CASSGTGNNEQFF. CDR3 sequence (DNA): TGTGCCAGCTCAGGGACAGGGAACAATGAGCAGTTCTTC.

The chain joins TRBV5-6 to TRBJ2-5, with TRBD2 identical over 7 bases. The V gene end was trimmed by 0 bases and the J gene end by 6 bases; junction bases not matched to a gene: 5. Germline V CDR1 and CDR2: SGHDT, YYEEEE. The CDR3 sequence is 14 residues long. Here the CDR3 DNA reads TGTGCCAGCAGCTTGGCTGGGAGGGAAAAGACCCAGTACTTC. Protein sequence: CASSLAGREKTQYF.

The V and J genes are TRBV7-8 and TRBJ1-4; 12 positions agree with TRBD1. In germline, CDR1 is SGHVS, CDR2 FQNEAQ. The CDR3 loop spans 17 amino acids. Germline trimming cut 2 bases from V and 7 bases from J; bases unmatched to any gene: 8. The CDR3 reads CASSLWDRGRVGEKLFF. The CDR3 DNA is TGTGCCAGCAGCTTATGGGACAGGGGGCGCGTTGGTGAAAAACTGTTTTTT.

This chain links TRBV9 with TRBJ1-1, with 8 bases that match TRBD1. This CDR3 is 12 amino acids long. V trimming: 4 bases; J trimming: 8 bases; junction bases outside the gene matches: 4. Germline V gene lookup returns CDR1 SGDLS and CDR2 YYNGEE. The CDR3: CASSSGQGEAFF. The CDR3 coding sequence is TGTGCCAGCAGCTCCGGACAGGGCGAAGCTTTCTTT.

J is TRBJ2-2 and V is TRBV6-6; a weak D match, TRBD2 (5 bases). The CDR3 has 11 residues. V dropped 8 bases and J dropped 5 bases, with 6 bases sitting between them. Germline lookup yields CDR1 MNHNY and CDR2 SVGAGI (reference sequence). The CDR3 DNA is TGTGCCAGCGGGGAGACCGGGGAGCTGTTTTTT. Translating it yields CASGETGELFF.

This clone was counted once. The chain has TRBV6-5 and TRBJ2-1; D is undetermined. CDR3 length equals 15 residues. Germline-derived CDR1 and CDR2 are MNHEY and SVGAGI. The V gene lost 0 bases and the J gene lost 6 bases, with 12 bases spanning the gap. The CDR3 loop reads CASSYSWYTSNEQFF. CDR3 sequence (DNA): TGTGCCAGCAGTTACTCTTGGTACACTTCCAATGAGCAGTTCTTC.

Here the CDR3 DNA reads TGTGCCAGCAGCCCGGGGTTAGATACGCAGTATTTT. It codes for CASSPGLDTQYF. The chain uses TRBV7-6 and TRBJ2-3; D is perhaps TRBD2 (5 bases). CDR3 length equals 12 residues. Germline V gene lookup returns CDR1 SGHVS and CDR2 FNYEAQ. V lost 5 bases to trimming and J lost 5 bases, with 8 bases between them.

This chain links TRBV4-2 with TRBJ2-3; D unclear. V gave up 1 base and J gave up 3 bases, with 5 bases separating them. This CDR3 has 13 amino acids. In germline, CDR1 is LGHNA, CDR2 YNFKEQ. As DNA, the CDR3 is TGTGCCAGCAGCCAAGTAGGAACAGATACGCAGTATTTT. Its protein is CASSQVGTDTQYF.

The chain employs TRBV27 and TRBJ1-5, with 10 positions matching TRBD1. CDR1 is MNHEY, CDR2 SMNVEV, per germline (reference sequence). Trimming removed 3 bases from V and 6 bases from J; junction bases left unmatched: 2. CDR3 size: 14 residues. The CDR3 spells CASSLGTGAQPQHF. DNA of the CDR3: TGTGCCAGCAGTTTGGGGACAGGGGCTCAGCCCCAGCATTTT.

V usage is TRBV7-6 and J usage is TRBJ2-7, with 8 bases that match TRBD1. The CDR3 is 15 residues long. Trimming cost V 5 bases and J 7 bases; bases outside gene matches: 13. Germline CDR1 is SGHVS and CDR2 is FNYEAQ. For the CDR3, the DNA is TGTGCCAGCAGCCCTGGACAGGGAACTTTTGGAGAGCAGTACTTC. Protein: CASSPGQGTFGEQYF.

This rearrangement joins TRBV7-6 to TRBJ2-1, with 7 bases that match TRBD2. This CDR3 is built from 15 residues. Germline CDR1 is SGHVS and CDR2 is FNYEAQ. V gave up 1 base and J gave up 10 bases; unmatched junction bases: 10. This CDR3 reads CASSLGVGGVEEQFF. As DNA, the CDR3 is TGTGCCAGCAGCTTAGGTGTTGGGGGGGTAGAAGAGCAGTTCTTC.

The chain employs TRBV6-1 and TRBJ1-2, with D perhaps TRBD1 (5 bases). V lost 7 bases, J lost 3 bases, and 15 bases lay in between. The germline gives CDR1 MNHNS, CDR2 SASEGT. This CDR3 is 14 amino acids long. The CDR3: CASTDSRGDYGYTF. CDR3 DNA sequence: TGTGCCAGCACCGACAGTCGAGGGGACTATGGCTACACCTTC.

The V gene is TRBV7-6, the J gene TRBJ2-2, with no clear D. The V gene lost 4 bases and the J gene lost 3 bases, with 12 bases spanning the gap. CDR3 size: 15 residues. Germline V lookup: CDR1 SGHVS, CDR2 FNYEAQ. CDR3 nucleotide sequence: TGTGCCAGCAGCTCTTGGACGGATTACACCGGGGAGCTGTTTTTT. Amino acid sequence: CASSSWTDYTGELFF.

This clone was observed a handful of times. The chain carries TRBV4-3 and TRBJ1-6; no reliable D call. The CDR3 runs to 16 residues. CDR1 and CDR2 (germline): LGHNA, YSLEER. Trimming removed 1 base from V and 5 bases from J, with 12 bases in between. In DNA form, the CDR3 reads TGCGCCAGCAGCCAAGCGTTCAGGAAGGATAATTCACCCCTCCACTTT. It yields the protein CASSQAFRKDNSPLHF.

V is TRBV7-2 and J is TRBJ1-1; D is unclear. Germline V gene lookup returns CDR1 SGHTA and CDR2 FQGNSA. V lost 3 bases and J lost 3, with 8 bases in between. The CDR3 loop spans 13 amino acids. CDR3 sequence: CASSFQDYTEAFF. The CDR3 nucleotides read TGTGCCAGCAGCTTCCAGGACTACACTGAAGCTTTCTTT.

The chain uses TRBV5-6 and TRBJ2-7, with TRBD2 matching 7 bases. Germline loops: CDR1 SGHDT, CDR2 YYEEEE. The CDR3 totals 16 residues. V gave up 0 bases and J gave up 2 bases; unmatched junction bases: 8. The CDR3 DNA reads as TGTGCCAGCAGCTTGGCGGTATTTGGGGGGGCCTACGAGCAGTACTTC. Its translation is CASSLAVFGGAYEQYF.

J is TRBJ1-4 and V is TRBV25-1; 7 bases fit TRBD1. After removal of 10 bases from V and 12 bases from J, the junction contained 11 bases not matched to a gene. The V gene's germline CDR1 is MGHDK and CDR2 SYGVNS. The CDR3 covers 12 residues. This CDR3 reads CATTPTGVELFF. The CDR3 nucleotides read TGTGCCACCACTCCCACAGGGGTGGAACTGTTTTTT.